This TCR beta chain is from a study of long-term antiretroviral therapy in people with HIV. There are 15 residues in the CDR3. V shed 4 bases, J shed 1 base, and the junction held 6 bases outside the gene matches. Per germline, CDR1 SGHRS and CDR2 YFSETQ. Version v3.0 of the immunoSEQ assay was performed at survey level. For each individual sample, sequencing targeted roughly 35,000-50,000 T-cell genomes. Clones were read by immunoSEQ multiplex PCR, and TCRdb kept only the in-frame ones, dropping some. The table lists over 15,000 clones, 88% of them singletons, with about 14% in the top ten. The specimen comprised unsorted PBMCs, sampled roughly 2.3 years before starting antiretroviral therapy. The V and J genes are TRBV5-1 and TRBJ2-7; TRBD1 agrees at 9 bases. The clonotype comes from a woman between 25 and 40 years old with HIV. CDR3 nucleotide sequence: TGCGCCAGCAGCCCCGGACAGGGGAGTTCCTACGAGCAGTACTTC. Protein product: CASSPGQGSSYEQYF.